The 30 T cell receptor beta chains reported below all come from one sample, sequenced in a study of post-analysis software for immune sequencing data. Points from the study as a whole: About 5 TRBV segments occurring more often in patients than controls included TRBV5-6, TRBV5-1 and TRBV20-1.

The TCR beta cDNA libraries carried unique molecular identifiers. TCRdb passed the PCR reads through MiXCR, listing each CDR3 protein once. The data contain 650,000 to 850,000 distinct CDR3 sequences, 40% to 55% of them singletons. Antigens of these TCRs are unknown. Sequencing was performed on blood. All receptors come from a girl between 5 and 17 years old with multiple sclerosis.

The genes are TRBV20-1 and TRBJ2-7; tentative D call: TRBD1 (8 bases). Trimming left V 4 bases short and J 2 bases short, with 21 bases between. The CDR3 contains 16 residues. Germline values: CDR1 DFQATT, CDR2 SNEGSKA (reference sequence). In DNA form, the CDR3 reads TGCAGTGCTACACCCCTCACAGGGGGACTAACCTACGAGCAGTACTTC. It specifies CSATPLTGGLTYEQYF.

This clonotype was observed a handful of times. The V call is TRBV6-5, the J call TRBJ2-7; the D is unclear. In germline, CDR1 is MNHEY, CDR2 SVGAGI. The CDR3 consists of 11 residues. Trimming left V 7 bases short and J 7 bases short, with 11 bases between. CDR3 amino acids: CASTRGWEQYF. The CDR3 region has the DNA TGTGCCAGCACCCGAGGCTGGGAGCAGTACTTC.

This clonotype has more than one count but fewer than ten. V is TRBV12-3 or TRBV12-4 and J is TRBJ2-5, with D unclear. V lost 7 bases to trimming and J lost 8 bases, with 17 bases between them. The CDR3 sequence is 13 residues long. The CDR3 reads CASTPVVGFTQYF. The CDR3 region has the DNA TGTGCCAGCACCCCGGTGGTAGGGTTTACCCAGTACTTC.

This clonotype was seen repeatedly, ten times or more. J is TRBJ1-5 and V is TRBV20-1, with a weak D call TRBD1 (5 bases). V lost 3 bases and J 2 bases, leaving 5 bases between the germline ends. Germline loops: CDR1 DFQATT, CDR2 SNEGSKA (reference sequence). The CDR3 length is 12 residues. The chain's CDR3 is CSASRGNQPQHF. CDR3 in DNA: TGCAGTGCTAGCAGGGGCAATCAGCCCCAGCATTTT.

This chain connects TRBV14 to TRBJ2-5; D not certain. This CDR3 has 17 amino acids. CDR1 SGHDN and CDR2 FVKESK come from the germline V gene. V gave up 0 bases and J gave up 4 bases, with 18 bases separating them. CDR3 nucleotide sequence: TGTGCCAGCAGCCAAGAAGGAGTTCAAGTTTTCGGAGAGACCCAGTACTTC. It encodes CASSQEGVQVFGETQYF.

This clonotype was seen a single time. The chain combines TRBV20-1 with TRBJ2-3, with D perhaps assigned TRBD1 or TRBD2 (6 bases each). CDR1 is DFQATT and CDR2 is SNEGSKA in the germline V gene (reference sequence). Deletions cut 7 bases from V and 4 bases from J, with 21 bases between. The length of the CDR3 is 15 residues. Here the CDR3 DNA reads TGCAGTGTTCCTACCGGGACACGGGAGCCAGATACGCAGTATTTT. Encoded protein: CSVPTGTREPDTQYF.

This clonotype was seen only a few times. This chain joins TRBV6-5 and TRBJ2-3; 10 bases map to TRBD2. The ends lost 4 bases at V and 2 bases at J; junction bases unmatched: 6. This CDR3 comprises 16 residues. Per the germline V gene, CDR1 is MNHEY and CDR2 is SVGAGI. The CDR3 loop is CASSSPSGSDTDTQYF. The DNA for the CDR3 is TGTGCCAGCAGTTCACCTAGCGGGAGCGACACAGATACGCAGTATTTT.

This chain joins TRBV20-1 and TRBJ2-7, with 8 bases lining up with TRBD1. This CDR3 spans 12 amino acids. J lost 6 bases, V lost 5 bases, and 6 bases had no gene match. Per the germline V gene, CDR1 is DFQATT and CDR2 is SNEGSKA (reference sequence). CDR3 bases: TGCAGTGCTTCCCGGACAGGGACCGAGCAGTACTTC. It encodes CSASRTGTEQYF.

This clonotype has just a few counts. This rearrangement joins TRBV29-1 to TRBJ2-3, with D possibly matching TRBD1 (5 bases). V was shortened by 8 bases and J by 2 bases, with 14 bases between the two germline ends. The germline CDR1 and CDR2 sequences are SQVTM and ANQGSEA. The length of the CDR3 is 13 residues. The CDR3: CSCRGTYTDTQYF. In nucleotides, the CDR3 is TGCAGCTGTAGGGGCACATACACAGATACGCAGTATTTT.

This chain links TRBV5-1 with TRBJ2-7; D is possibly TRBD1 or TRBD2 (5 bases each). The CDR3 covers 14 residues. V was trimmed by 4 bases and J by 2 bases, leaving 13 bases between them. CDR1 and CDR2 from the germline V gene are SGHRS and YFSETQ. The CDR3 loop reads CASSLRDPAYEQYF. In DNA, the CDR3 is TGCGCCAGCAGCCTTAGGGACCCGGCCTACGAGCAGTACTTC.

The chain couples TRBV2 to TRBJ2-1, with 7 bases fitting TRBD2. This CDR3 contains 15 residues. V lost 6 bases and J lost 8; bases outside the gene matches: 13. The germline CDR1 and CDR2 sequences are SNHLY and FYNNEI. CDR3 sequence: CASSAFSRGTDEQFF. CDR3 DNA: TGTGCCAGCAGCGCCTTCTCGCGGGGGACGGATGAGCAGTTCTTC. Combining the CDR3 with reference TRBV2 and TRBJ2-1 gives the whole variable domain EPEVTQTPSHQVTQMGQEVILRCVPISNHLYFYWYRQILGQKVEFLVSFYNNEISEKSEIFDDQFSVERPDGSNFTLKIRSTKLEDSAMYFCASSAFSRGTDEQFFGPGTRLTVL.

This clonotype occurred a few times. The chain employs TRBV29-1 and TRBJ1-2; D is unresolved. Germline CDR1 is SQVTM and CDR2 is ANQGSEA. The CDR3 sequence is 13 residues long. V shed 4 bases and J shed 10 bases, with 19 bases lying between them. The CDR3 DNA is TGCAGCGTTGCCCTGGGTCCGACTATGCACTACACCTTC. Protein: CSVALGPTMHYTF.

This sequence joins TRBV9 and TRBJ2-3; TRBD2 agrees at 7 bases. The CDR3 extends over 16 amino acids. The germline V gene encodes CDR1 SGDLS and CDR2 YYNGEE. Germline trimming cut 4 bases from V and 0 bases from J; bases unmatched to any gene: 8. This CDR3 reads CASSLLSGTSTDTQYF. As DNA, the CDR3 is TGTGCCAGCAGCCTACTAAGCGGGACTAGCACAGATACGCAGTATTTT.

The chain carries TRBV2 and TRBJ1-4; D remains unclear. The CDR3 consists of 13 residues. V was trimmed by 6 bases and J by 4 bases, leaving 9 bases between them. CDR1 SNHLY and CDR2 FYNNEI come from the germline V gene. CDR3 DNA: TGTGCCAGCAGAGCGCCCTTTAATGAAAAACTGTTTTTT. Translating it yields CASRAPFNEKLFF.

There are a few counts of this clonotype. DNA of the CDR3: TGTGCCATCAGGAGCGACCTTTTATTCGAGCAGTACTTC. This codes for CAIRSDLLFEQYF. The chain carries TRBV10-3 and TRBJ2-7; no clear D gene. The CDR3 runs to 13 residues. Deletions cut 6 bases from V and 6 bases from J, with 15 bases between. Germline-derived CDR1 and CDR2 are ENHRY and SYGVKD.

Of note for this clonotype: Germline is not matched at one junction end, which may reflect a read error. The chain is built from TRBV7-6 and TRBJ2-1, with 7 positions matching TRBD2. CDR1 is SGHVS, CDR2 FNYEAQ, per germline. The CDR3 runs 14 residues. DNA for the CDR3: TGTGCTAGCAGCTTGGCGGGAGCTGGGGATGAGCAGTTCTTC. Translating it yields CASSLAGAGDEQFF. The complete variable domain, with remaining parts taken from reference TRBV7-6 and TRBJ2-1, reads GAGVSQSPRYKVTKRGQDVALRCDPISGHVSLYWYRQALGQGPEFLTYFNYEAQQDKSGLPNDRFSAERPEGSISTLTIQRTEQRDSAMYRCASSLAGAGDEQFFGPGTRLTVL.

This clonotype was detected only a few times. The V and J genes are TRBV27 and TRBJ1-2; D perhaps matches TRBD1 (6 bases). Trimming removed 6 bases at V and 6 bases at J, with 29 bases between. The CDR3 sequence is 18 residues long. Germline CDR1 reads MNHEY; CDR2 reads SMNVEV (reference sequence). The CDR3 here is CASSLIGGRTSPSDGYTF. In DNA, the CDR3 is TGTGCCAGCAGCTTAATTGGGGGCAGGACATCTCCTAGTGATGGCTACACCTTC.

CDR3 nucleotides: TGTGCCAGCAGCCAAGATGAGAGGACAGGCGACGAGCAGTACTTC. Translated: CASSQDERTGDEQYF. The chain has TRBV3-1 and TRBJ2-7; the match to TRBD1 covers 7 bases. This CDR3 has 15 residues. The V gene end was trimmed by 0 bases and the J gene end by 5 bases; junction bases not matched to a gene: 7. Looked up from germline, CDR1 is LGHDT and CDR2 is YNNKEL (reference sequence).

In this sample, this clonotype turned up a few times. The V call is TRBV3-1, the J call TRBJ1-6; TRBD1 matches 10 bases. With 4 bases clipped from V and 0 bases from J, the junction kept 6 bases outside the gene matches. Germline V CDR1 and CDR2: LGHDT, YNNKEL (reference sequence). This CDR3 contains 18 residues. Written as DNA, the CDR3 is TGTGCCAGCAGCCGCATCCGGGACAGGGGCTCCTATAATTCACCCCTCCACTTT. Protein: CASSRIRDRGSYNSPLHF. The entire variable domain, with the rest obtained from reference TRBV3-1 and TRBJ1-6, is as follows: DTAVSQTPKYLVTQMGNDKSIKCEQNLGHDTMYWYKQDSKKFLKIMFSYNNKELIINETVPNRFSPKSPDKAHLNLHINSLELGDSAVYFCASSRIRDRGSYNSPLHFGNGTRLTVT.

The J gene is TRBJ1-1, the V gene TRBV20-1; weak D call: TRBD1 (5 bases). The V end was cut by 1 base, the J end by 3 bases, with 9 bases between. CDR1 and CDR2 (germline): DFQATT, SNEGSKA (reference sequence). CDR3 length equals 13 residues. CDR3 residues: CSARAGWYTEAFF. CDR3 nucleotide sequence: TGCAGTGCTAGAGCAGGGTGGTACACTGAAGCTTTCTTT.

The table lists this clonotype with a few counts. This sequence joins TRBV9 and TRBJ2-7, with D unresolved. V dropped 0 bases and J dropped 6 bases, with 10 bases sitting between them. Germline-derived CDR1 and CDR2 are SGDLS and YYNGEE. This CDR3 has 13 amino acids. The CDR3: CASSVEVATEQYF. CDR3 nucleotides: TGTGCCAGCAGCGTAGAAGTTGCCACCGAGCAGTACTTC.

The J gene is TRBJ2-1, the V gene TRBV29-1; 12 nucleotides align to TRBD2. The germline CDR1 and CDR2 sequences are SQVTM and ANQGSEA. CDR3 size: 14 residues. With 5 bases clipped from V and 7 bases from J, the junction kept 6 bases outside the gene matches. The CDR3 region is CSVRLAGVGNEQFF. Written as DNA, the CDR3 is TGCAGCGTTCGACTAGCGGGAGTAGGTAATGAGCAGTTCTTC.

A few counts support this clonotype. This chain uses TRBV12-3 or TRBV12-4 with TRBJ2-5; D unclear. The CDR3 is 14 residues long. Trimming took 6 bases from V and 0 from J, leaving 11 bases between them. The CDR3: CASRPRSYQETQYF. The CDR3 coding sequence is TGTGCCAGCAGACCACGGTCGTACCAAGAGACCCAGTACTTC.

The V gene is TRBV20-1, the J gene TRBJ2-3, with 8 bases aligning to TRBD2. J lost 2 bases, V lost 3 bases, and 7 bases had no gene match. The CDR3 has 15 residues. The germline gives CDR1 DFQATT, CDR2 SNEGSKA (reference sequence). The CDR3 loop reads CSASPLAGITDTQYF. The CDR3 bases are TGCAGTGCTAGTCCCCTAGCGGGTATCACAGATACGCAGTATTTT.

The V and J genes are TRBV20-1 and TRBJ2-1, with D possibly being TRBD1 (6 bases). The V gene lost 3 bases and the J gene lost 2 bases, with 8 bases spanning the gap. This CDR3 has 13 amino acids. The germline V gene encodes CDR1 DFQATT and CDR2 SNEGSKA (reference sequence). CDR3 nucleotide sequence: TGCAGTGCTAGTGGGGGCACCTACAATGAGCAGTTCTTC. It translates to CSASGGTYNEQFF.

About this clonotype: The junction departs from germline at one end; a sequencing error may be responsible. This chain links TRBV7-8 with TRBJ2-5, with 9 bases fitting TRBD1. The end of the DNA is better explained by TRBJ2-7, so the J call may be wrong. CDR3 length: 15 amino acids. Germline-derived CDR1 and CDR2 are SGHVS and FQNEAQ. CDR3 sequence: CASSKGDRVSSEQYF. The CDR3 DNA sequence: TGTGCCAGCAGCAAGGGGGACAGGGTATCCTCCGAGCAGTACTTC.

The V call is TRBV12-3 or TRBV12-4, the J call TRBJ2-7; D ambiguous. This CDR3 is built from 13 residues. Trimming pared 6 bases from V and 3 bases from J, leaving 12 bases between. The CDR3 region is CASRSDGDYEQYF. The DNA for the CDR3 is TGTGCCAGCAGGTCGGACGGAGACTACGAGCAGTACTTC.

The chain links TRBV6-1 to TRBJ2-7; D is unclear. V shed 6 bases and J shed 3 bases, with 9 bases lying between them. In germline, CDR1 is MNHNS, CDR2 SASEGT. The CDR3 spans 12 residues. CDR3 sequence: CASRESGYEQYF. Here the CDR3 DNA reads TGTGCCAGCAGGGAGTCGGGCTACGAGCAGTACTTC.

This rearrangement joins TRBV12-3 or TRBV12-4 to TRBJ1-2; no clear D. Deletions cut 3 bases from V and 6 bases from J, with 11 bases between. CDR3 length: 13 residues. CDR3 DNA sequence: TGTGCCAGCAGTTTTGCAGGAAACAATGGCTACACCTTC. This codes for CASSFAGNNGYTF.

This chain connects TRBV28 to TRBJ2-7, with TRBD2 matching over 11 bases. The CDR3 is 15 amino acids. The V segment lost 2 bases and the J segment 5 bases; nucleotides outside the gene matches: 5. The V gene's germline CDR1 is MDHEN and CDR2 SYDVKM. The CDR3 region is CASSLVLAGGDEQYF. CDR3 coding DNA: TGTGCCAGCAGTTTAGTCCTAGCGGGAGGTGACGAGCAGTACTTC.